The clone carrying this T cell receptor (beta chain) was seen ten or more times. The sample comes from a study of read filtering for tumor transcriptome and immune sequencing. Germline values: CDR1 DFQATT, CDR2 SNEGSKA (reference sequence). Trimming cost V 5 bases and J 2 bases, with 7 bases left between them. The CDR3 is made up of 13 amino acids. Sampling of bone marrow took place during active disease in every patient. This library used approximately 0.4 ug RNA and molecular barcoded adaptors spanning alpha/delta and beta/gamma chains. TCRdb re-called the reads through MiXCR, storing one row per CDR3 protein. The top ten clones hold about 29% of a sample with 40,000 to 50,000 distinct CDR3 sequences, 13% of them seen once.

This sequence was found in a donor at least 40 years old with multiple myeloma. Material for sequencing was a population of CD138-negative cells sorted from bone marrow. V is TRBV20-1 and J is TRBJ2-6; no reliable D call. CDR3 residues: CSAVGTGANVLTF. The CDR3 DNA follows: TGCAGTGCTGTAGGGACTGGGGCCAACGTCCTGACTTTC.